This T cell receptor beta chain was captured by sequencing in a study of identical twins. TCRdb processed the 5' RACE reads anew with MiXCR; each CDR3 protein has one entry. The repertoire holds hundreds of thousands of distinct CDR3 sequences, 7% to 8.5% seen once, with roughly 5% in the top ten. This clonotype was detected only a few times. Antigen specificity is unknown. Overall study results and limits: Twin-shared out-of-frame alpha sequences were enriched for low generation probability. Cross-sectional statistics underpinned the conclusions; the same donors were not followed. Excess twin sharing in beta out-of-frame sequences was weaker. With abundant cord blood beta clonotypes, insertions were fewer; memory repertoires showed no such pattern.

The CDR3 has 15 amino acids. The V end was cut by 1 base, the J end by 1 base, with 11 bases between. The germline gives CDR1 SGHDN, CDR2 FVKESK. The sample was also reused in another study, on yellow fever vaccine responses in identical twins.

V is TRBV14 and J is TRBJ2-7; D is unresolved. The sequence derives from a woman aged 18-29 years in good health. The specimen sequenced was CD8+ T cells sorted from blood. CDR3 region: CASSQGPWDSYEQYF. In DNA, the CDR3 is TGTGCCAGCAGCCAAGGCCCTTGGGATTCCTACGAGCAGTACTTC.